Following are 10 T cell receptor beta chains from one sample sequenced in a study of T cells in Graves' hyperthyroidism and ophthalmopathy. Amplified regions were TCR beta CDR3 sequences from RNA transcripts. First-round RT-PCR of the TCR CDR3 relied on the HTBI primer set. TCRdb re-derived calls from the multiplex PCR reads in MiXCR, one entry per CDR3 protein. The sample lists hundreds of thousands of distinct CDR3 sequences; about 38% were seen once. The material sequenced was blood. These receptors all come from a man aged 18 to 29 with Graves' hyperthyroidism.

The gene calls are TRBV2 and TRBJ1-1; D possibly corresponds to TRBD1 (5 bases). The ends were cut back, 8 bases at V and 2 bases at J, with 18 bases in the middle. This CDR3 is 15 amino acids long. Germline-derived CDR1 and CDR2 are SNHLY and FYNNEI. The CDR3 DNA is TGTGCCAGCCATACCTTCGACAGTCCCAACACTGAAGCTTTCTTT. Its protein is CASHTFDSPNTEAFF.

The sample holds a few counts of this clonotype. The rearrangement joins TRBV2 to TRBJ2-7, with D perhaps being TRBD1 or TRBD2 (6 bases each). This CDR3 comprises 14 residues. From germline, CDR1 is SNHLY and CDR2 FYNNEI. The V end was cut by 6 bases, the J end by 2 bases, with 14 bases between. As DNA, the CDR3 is TGTGCCAGCAGGGGGGGACACCCGCCCTACGAGCAGTACTTC. Amino acids: CASRGGHPPYEQYF.

This clonotype was counted between two and nine times. The J gene is TRBJ2-2, the V gene TRBV7-9; a weak D match, TRBD2 (6 bases). The CDR3 extends over 14 amino acids. CDR1 and CDR2 from the germline V gene are SEHNR and FQNEAQ (reference sequence). V was trimmed by 8 bases and J by 2 bases, leaving 12 bases between them. The CDR3 DNA reads as TGTGCCAGCCCCGGGACTCATAACACCGGGGAGCTGTTTTTT. Residues: CASPGTHNTGELFF.

This chain joins TRBV5-5 and TRBJ1-3; unclear D gene. The V end was cut by 1 base, the J end by 4 bases, with 12 bases between. The CDR3 consists of 15 residues. Germline assignment: CDR1 SGHKS and CDR2 YYEKEE (reference sequence). CDR3 loop: CASSLYSLEGNTIYF. The CDR3 DNA reads as TGTGCCAGCAGCTTGTACAGCCTGGAAGGAAACACCATATATTTT.

This chain joins TRBV2 and TRBJ1-2; D is undetermined. V was cut by 3 bases and J by 1 base, with 9 bases left in between. Germline CDR1 is SNHLY and CDR2 is FYNNEI. The CDR3 length is 14 residues. Here the CDR3 DNA reads TGTGCCAGCAGTGAGAGGAGCGGTAACTATGGCTACACCTTC. It yields the protein CASSERSGNYGYTF. Filled out from reference TRBV2 and TRBJ1-2, the complete variable domain reads EPEVTQTPSHQVTQMGQEVILRCVPISNHLYFYWYRQILGQKVEFLVSFYNNEISEKSEIFDDQFSVERPDGSNFTLKIRSTKLEDSAMYFCASSERSGNYGYTFGSGTRLTVV.

This clonotype has only a few counts. The CDR3 DNA sequence: TGCGCCAGCAGCCCACTCCACCCGAACACTGAAGCTTTCTTT. This gives the protein CASSPLHPNTEAFF. The chain couples TRBV5-1 to TRBJ1-1; D gene unclear. The germline V and J ends were trimmed by 4 bases and 1 base, with 11 bases remaining between them. Germline CDR1 is SGHRS and CDR2 is YFSETQ. The CDR3 is 14 amino acids. The full variable domain, completed using reference TRBV5-1 and TRBJ1-1, is KAGVTQTPRYLIKTRGQQVTLSCSPISGHRSVSWYQQTPGQGLQFLFEYFSETQRNKGNFPGRFSGRQFSNSRSEMNVSTLELGDSALYLCASSPLHPNTEAFFGQGTRLTVV.

The rearrangement links TRBV7-2 to TRBJ2-2; 10 positions agree with TRBD2. The CDR3 loop spans 16 amino acids. V lost 6 bases and J lost 4; bases outside the gene matches: 8. CDR1 and CDR2 from the germline V gene are SGHTA and FQGNSA. CDR3 DNA: TGTGCCAGCAGTTACTCCGGGACTAGCGCCACCGGGGAGCTGTTTTTT. Its protein is CASSYSGTSATGELFF.

This clonotype was counted a few times. V usage is TRBV7-2 and J usage is TRBJ1-1, with D uncertain. Germline CDR1 SGHTA, CDR2 FQGNSA. The CDR3 consists of 13 residues. Trimming cost V 8 bases and J 4 bases, with 14 bases left between them. As DNA, the CDR3 is TGTGCCAGCCGGAAAGAGGTGAGCACTGAAGCTTTCTTT. Residues: CASRKEVSTEAFF.

This chain joins TRBV2 and TRBJ2-5; 8 positions match TRBD2. Germline CDR1 is SNHLY and CDR2 is FYNNEI. The CDR3 is made up of 14 amino acids. J lost 5 bases, V lost 5 bases, and 7 bases had no gene match. The CDR3 nucleotides read TGTGCCAGCAGTTACGGGAGGGGGGGGGAGACCCAGTACTTC. It codes for CASSYGRGGETQYF.

The V call is TRBV5-1, the J call TRBJ2-5; a possible D gene is TRBD2 (6 bases). The V and J ends lost 0 bases and 4 bases respectively, with 13 bases between them. Germline-derived CDR1 and CDR2 are SGHRS and YFSETQ. The CDR3 totals 15 residues. The CDR3 reads CASSLDLGRRETQYF. The CDR3 nucleotides read TGCGCCAGCAGCTTGGATTTGGGGAGGAGAGAGACCCAGTACTTC.